One sample yielded the 26 T cell receptor beta chains listed below, sequenced in a study of T cell responses to AZD1222 COVID-19 vaccine. Measured with immunoSEQ multiplex PCR; TCRdb has only the in-frame clones, and not every one. Among 100,000 to 150,000 clones listed, 92% were seen once. Sample: peripheral blood, taken 28 days after the second AZD1222 dose. The receptors were sampled from an adult who received the AZD1222 COVID-19 vaccine.

The V and J genes are TRBV12-3 or TRBV12-4 and TRBJ2-1; D gene ambiguous. The CDR3 is 13 amino acids. Trimming stripped 7 bases from V and 10 bases from J, with 17 bases between. CDR3 region: CASTRVSIWEQFF. For the CDR3, the DNA is TGTGCCAGCACGCGAGTTTCTATTTGGGAGCAGTTCTTC.

This clone is a singleton in its sample. This sequence joins TRBV19 and TRBJ2-1, with 9 nucleotides matching TRBD2. The CDR3 sequence is 14 residues long. The V gene's germline CDR1 is LNHDA and CDR2 SQIVND (reference sequence). Germline trimming cut 4 bases from V and 8 bases from J; bases unmatched to any gene: 6. The CDR3 nucleotides are TGTGCCAGTAGTAGGCCTAGCGGGAAGGATGAGCAGTTCTTC. Its protein is CASSRPSGKDEQFF. Based on the CDR3 plus reference TRBV19 and TRBJ2-1, the full variable domain is DGGITQSPKYLFRKEGQNVTLSCEQNLNHDAMYWYRQDPGQGLRLIYYSQIVNDFQKGDIAEGYSVSREKKESFPLTVTSAQKNPTAFYLCASSRPSGKDEQFFGPGTRLTVL.

This chain joins TRBV5-6 and TRBJ1-5; 7 nucleotides match TRBD1. The CDR3 sequence is 16 residues long. Germline values: CDR1 SGHDT, CDR2 YYEEEE. The V segment lost 4 bases and the J segment 4 bases; nucleotides outside the gene matches: 11. The CDR3 loop is CASSPSSQGVNQPQHF. The CDR3 DNA reads as TGTGCCAGCAGCCCATCCTCCCAGGGGGTAAATCAGCCCCAGCATTTT.

This rearrangement joins TRBV5-1 to TRBJ1-2; D call uncertain. The CDR3 extends over 12 amino acids. Trimming pared 5 bases from V and 0 bases from J, leaving 5 bases between. Germline V gene lookup returns CDR1 SGHRS and CDR2 YFSETQ. The DNA for the CDR3 is TGCGCCAGCAGACCCCCTAACTATGGCTACACCTTC. Protein: CASRPPNYGYTF. Looking up the rest from reference TRBV5-1 and TRBJ1-2 gives the full variable domain: KAGVTQTPRYLIKTRGQQVTLSCSPISGHRSVSWYQQTPGQGLQFLFEYFSETQRNKGNFPGRFSGRQFSNSRSEMNVSTLELGDSALYLCASRPPNYGYTFGSGTRLTVV.

The chain has TRBV25-1 and TRBJ1-3; 9 nucleotides line up with TRBD1. Germline assignment: CDR1 MGHDK and CDR2 SYGVNS. This CDR3 comprises 16 residues. Trimming took 3 bases from V and 6 from J; bases not matched to a gene: 9. This chain's CDR3 is CASSEPGQGVLNTIYF. CDR3 DNA sequence: TGTGCCAGCAGTGAGCCGGGACAGGGTGTATTAAACACCATATATTTT.

The chain links TRBV18 to TRBJ1-2; no firm D call. CDR1 and CDR2 (germline): KGHSH, LQKENI. The CDR3 is made up of 13 amino acids. V was pared by 3 bases and J by 7 bases, with 12 bases between. Written as DNA, the CDR3 is TGTGCCAGCTCACCCGGGAGCTATGGTGGCTACACCTTC. It encodes CASSPGSYGGYTF.

V is TRBV18 and J is TRBJ1-1; perhaps TRBD1 as D (5 bases). Deletions cut 6 bases from V and 4 bases from J, with 9 bases between. Germline CDR1 reads KGHSH; CDR2 reads LQKENI. The CDR3 runs to 12 residues. CDR3 sequence (DNA): TGTGCCAGCTCTTGGGGGGGCACTGAAGCTTTCTTT. Its translation: CASSWGGTEAFF.

The chain has TRBV6-1 and TRBJ2-7; the D is unclear. In germline, CDR1 is MNHNS, CDR2 SASEGT. CDR3 length equals 13 residues. Trimming pared 3 bases from V and 5 bases from J, leaving 11 bases between. CDR3 loop: CASSETSEDEQYF. The CDR3 bases are TGTGCCAGCAGTGAGACCAGTGAGGACGAGCAGTACTTC.

V gene TRBV3-1 (or the pseudogene TRBV3-2) combines with J gene TRBJ2-1; 10 bases are a match to TRBD1. The V gene's germline CDR1 is LGHDT and CDR2 YNNKEL (reference sequence). The V segment lost 1 base and the J segment 9 bases; nucleotides outside the gene matches: 6. The CDR3 has 15 amino acids. The CDR3 region has the DNA TGTGCCAGCAGCCAAGGGACAGGGGGTTTCGGTGAGCAGTTCTTC. Protein product: CASSQGTGGFGEQFF.

V gene TRBV23-1 combines with J gene TRBJ1-1; D is ambiguous. TRBV23-1 is an open reading frame whose function is uncertain. The CDR3 sequence is 16 residues long. V lost 0 bases, J lost 3 bases, and 14 bases lay in between. The CDR3 nucleotides read TGCGCCAGCAGTCAATCCTACGGCGACACCCACACTGAAGCTTTCTTT. This codes for CASSQSYGDTHTEAFF.

This chain connects TRBV6-5 to TRBJ2-1, with TRBD2 identical over 7 bases. Germline V lookup: CDR1 MNHEY, CDR2 SVGAGI. V was pared by 5 bases and J by 3 bases, with 7 bases of the junction left unmatched. CDR3 length equals 15 residues. CDR3 residues: CASSTGTNYYNEQFF. The CDR3 DNA is TGTGCCAGCAGTACCGGGACTAACTACTACAATGAGCAGTTCTTC.

V gene TRBV3-1 (or the pseudogene TRBV3-2) combines with J gene TRBJ2-7; D remains ambiguous. The germline gives CDR1 LGHDT, CDR2 YNNKEL (reference sequence). The CDR3 consists of 12 residues. V shed 3 bases and J shed 2 bases, with 5 bases lying between them. The CDR3 region is CASSHNTYEQYF. For the CDR3, the DNA is TGTGCCAGCAGCCACAATACCTACGAGCAGTACTTC.

Only one count was recorded for this clone. The junction departs from germline at one end; a sequencing error may be responsible. This sequence joins TRBV2 and TRBJ2-2; 8 positions agree with TRBD1. CDR3 size: 15 residues. Germline-derived CDR1 and CDR2 are SNHLY and FYNNEI. The CDR3 DNA reads as TGTGCCAGCAGAGAAGACAGGGGGAACACCGGGGAGCTGTTTTTT. Amino acid sequence: CASREDRGNTGELFF.

The gene calls are TRBV5-1 and TRBJ2-2; D is unresolved. The CDR3 spans 15 residues. CDR1 is SGHRS, CDR2 YFSETQ, per germline. V was trimmed by 0 bases and J by 0 bases, leaving 6 bases between them. The CDR3 here is CASSLEGSNTGELFF. The CDR3 region has the DNA TGCGCCAGCAGCTTGGAGGGATCGAACACCGGGGAGCTGTTTTTT.

The V and J genes are TRBV5-4 and TRBJ1-2; tentatively, D is TRBD1 (5 bases). V was clipped by 0 bases and J by 4 bases, with 16 bases between them. Germline lookup yields CDR1 SGHNT and CDR2 YYREEE (reference sequence). CDR3 length: 16 residues. Here the CDR3 DNA reads TGTGCCAGCAGCTTGGTAGGGTCCATTGGGACCTATGGCTACACCTTC. It codes for CASSLVGSIGTYGYTF.

The chain recombines TRBV28 with TRBJ1-6, with D maybe TRBD1 (6 bases). CDR1 and CDR2 (germline): MDHEN, SYDVKM. CDR3 length: 15 residues. V shed 6 bases and J shed 7 bases, with 16 bases lying between them. CDR3 amino acids: CASSPHTGLNSPLHF. The CDR3, as DNA: TGTGCCAGCAGCCCCCACACAGGGTTGAATTCACCCCTCCACTTT.

The chain has TRBV5-6 and TRBJ2-4, with D tentatively TRBD1 or TRBD2 (5 bases each). Germline CDR1 reads SGHDT; CDR2 reads YYEEEE. The V and J ends lost 4 bases and 1 base respectively, with 9 bases between them. The CDR3 has 14 residues. DNA of the CDR3: TGTGCCAGCAGCCGGTGGGGGGCCAAAAACATTCAGTACTTC. The encoded protein is CASSRWGAKNIQYF. The full variable domain, its missing parts supplied by reference TRBV5-6 and TRBJ2-4, is DAGVTQSPTHLIKTRGQQVTLRCSPKSGHDTVSWYQQALGQGPQFIFQYYEEEERQRGNFPDRFSGHQFPNYSSELNVNALLLGDSALYLCASSRWGAKNIQYFGAGTRLSVL.

The chain combines TRBV3-1 (or the pseudogene TRBV3-2) with TRBJ2-5; D unresolved. Trimming took 0 bases from V and 5 from J, leaving 10 bases between them. The CDR3 loop spans 14 amino acids. The germline CDR1 and CDR2 sequences are LGHDT and YNNKEL (reference sequence). CDR3 in amino acids: CASSQEGRWETQYF. The CDR3 nucleotides read TGTGCCAGCAGCCAAGAGGGAAGATGGGAGACCCAGTACTTC.

This sequence joins TRBV10-1 and TRBJ2-5; 9 bases line up with TRBD2. J gave up 4 bases and V 5 bases, and 8 bases lay outside the gene matches. The CDR3 extends over 15 amino acids. In germline, CDR1 is WNHNN, CDR2 SYGVQD (reference sequence). The CDR3 DNA follows: TGCGCCAGCAGTAGGAGCGGGGGGCAAGGAGAGACCCAGTACTTC. This encodes CASSRSGGQGETQYF.

V is TRBV5-1 and J is TRBJ2-3; 8 bases agree with TRBD2. Per germline, CDR1 SGHRS and CDR2 YFSETQ. Trimming at V came to 0 bases and at J to 0 bases, leaving 9 bases not matched to a gene. The length of the CDR3 is 18 residues. CDR3 amino acids: CASSLDRGGLGSTDTQYF. CDR3 in DNA: TGCGCCAGCAGCTTGGATCGGGGGGGCCTTGGAAGCACAGATACGCAGTATTTT.

The chain is built from TRBV6-5 and TRBJ2-7, with D possibly TRBD1 on 5 matching bases. The CDR3 sequence is 12 residues long. V lost 5 bases and J 4 bases, leaving 9 bases between the germline ends. CDR1 MNHEY and CDR2 SVGAGI come from the germline V gene. The CDR3 region is CASSPDKYEQYF. In DNA form, the CDR3 reads TGTGCCAGCAGTCCGGACAAGTACGAGCAGTACTTC.

The sample holds one count of this clone. The CDR3 sequence is CASSLGDTSYEQYF. CDR3 bases: TGTGCCAGCAGTTTAGGGGACACCTCCTACGAGCAGTACTTC. The chain combines TRBV27 with TRBJ2-7; D may be TRBD1 (6 bases). This CDR3 is built from 14 residues. V was trimmed by 2 bases and J by 0 bases, leaving 8 bases between them. From germline, CDR1 is MNHEY and CDR2 SMNVEV (reference sequence).

The rearrangement joins TRBV7-2 to TRBJ2-5, with D possibly matching TRBD2 (6 bases). V lost 4 bases and J lost 7, with 16 bases in between. The CDR3 contains 14 residues. Germline V gene sequence: CDR1 SGHTA, CDR2 FQGNSA. CDR3 region: CASSSGRGPGTQYF. DNA for the CDR3: TGTGCCAGCAGCTCAGGGCGGGGACCAGGGACCCAGTACTTC.

This sequence joins TRBV2 and TRBJ1-2, with a possible D match to TRBD1 (6 bases). Per the germline V gene, CDR1 is SNHLY and CDR2 is FYNNEI. The CDR3 sequence is 13 residues long. The V gene lost 6 bases and the J gene lost 14 bases, with 22 bases spanning the gap. DNA of the CDR3: TGTGCCAGCAGACCCGGGACATCGGCGGGTGGAACCTTC. Amino acids: CASRPGTSAGGTF.

The chain joins TRBV6-1 to TRBJ1-3; no firm D call. Germline V gives CDR1 MNHNS, CDR2 SASEGT. This CDR3 region has 15 residues. V lost 2 bases and J 1 base, leaving 9 bases between the germline ends. The DNA of the CDR3 is TGTGCCAGCAGTGAACGGGAGAGATCTGGAAACACCATATATTTT. This codes for CASSERERSGNTIYF.

This clone was recorded once. V and J are TRBV5-1 and TRBJ2-7, with 11 bases lining up with TRBD2. V shed 0 bases, J shed 3 bases, and the junction held 5 bases outside the gene matches. CDR1 SGHRS and CDR2 YFSETQ come from the germline V gene. The CDR3 runs to 16 residues. The CDR3 sequence is CASSLVALAGDYEQYF. CDR3 coding DNA: TGCGCCAGCAGCTTGGTTGCACTAGCGGGAGACTACGAGCAGTACTTC. Variable domain in full (rest from reference TRBV5-1 and TRBJ2-7): KAGVTQTPRYLIKTRGQQVTLSCSPISGHRSVSWYQQTPGQGLQFLFEYFSETQRNKGNFPGRFSGRQFSNSRSEMNVSTLELGDSALYLCASSLVALAGDYEQYFGPGTRLTVT.